Each of the 9 T cell receptor beta chains below was sequenced from the same sample in a study of cytomegalovirus exposure and HLA in healthy donors. The PCR was carried out with 60 Vbeta primers and 13 Jbeta primers. This table comes from immunoSEQ multiplex PCR, and its TCRdb copy is limited to in-frame clones, with some not included. The profile shows some 180,000 clones, about 9.4% of them singletons. The sample comprised PBMCs. These receptors originate from a woman aged 25-40 years in good health and CMV-seropositive.

This chain links TRBV10-3 with TRBJ2-7; D uncertain. This CDR3 comprises 11 residues. The V end was cut by 2 bases, the J end by 6 bases, with 5 bases between. The V gene's germline CDR1 is ENHRY and CDR2 SYGVKD. CDR3 residues: CAISEGGEQYF. CDR3 coding DNA: TGTGCCATCAGTGAGGGCGGCGAGCAGTACTTC.

This clone was counted between two and nine times. The V call is TRBV30, the J call TRBJ2-3; a weak D match, TRBD1 (6 bases). This CDR3 has 12 amino acids. Germline values: CDR1 GTSNPN, CDR2 SVGIG (reference sequence). With 2 bases removed from V and 9 bases from J, the gap between germline ends came to 12 bases. This CDR3 is CAWSNNRETQYF. The CDR3 region has the DNA TGTGCCTGGAGTAACAACAGGGAAACGCAGTATTTT.

DNA for the CDR3: TGTGCCACCAGCAGGGCGACTCTTTACTCTGGAAACACCATATATTTT. Its protein is CATSRATLYSGNTIYF. The gene calls are TRBV15 and TRBJ1-3; D is unresolved. Trimming took 3 bases from V and 0 from J, leaving 12 bases between them. The CDR3 is 16 residues long. Per the germline V gene, CDR1 is LNHNV and CDR2 is YYDKDF (reference sequence).

This clone occurred a few times. The V call is TRBV6-5, the J call TRBJ2-7, with D possibly being TRBD1 (6 bases). V shed 4 bases and J shed 2 bases, with 15 bases lying between them. The CDR3 consists of 15 residues. CDR1 and CDR2 from the germline V gene are MNHEY and SVGAGI. DNA for the CDR3: TGTGCCAGCAGTTCCCGAGGGGGAGTCCCCTACGAGCAGTACTTC. It specifies CASSSRGGVPYEQYF.

This clone has a handful of counts. The chain carries TRBV6-5 and TRBJ1-2; 7 nucleotides match TRBD1. V was clipped by 6 bases and J by 3 bases; unmatched bases: 4. Looked up from germline, CDR1 is MNHEY and CDR2 is SVGAGI. The CDR3 runs 13 residues. Written as DNA, the CDR3 is TGTGCCAGCAGGACAGGGTCGTACTATGGCTACACCTTC. This sequence encodes CASRTGSYYGYTF.

This clone was observed a few times. The CDR3 sequence is CASSEWTSGRNSEQYF. The CDR3 DNA reads TGTGCCAGCAGTGAATGGACTAGCGGGAGAAACTCCGAGCAGTACTTC. The rearrangement joins TRBV6-1 to TRBJ2-7, with TRBD2 identical over 13 bases. Trimming at V came to 2 bases and at J to 6 bases, leaving 7 bases not matched to a gene. The V gene's germline CDR1 is MNHNS and CDR2 SASEGT. There are 16 residues in the CDR3.

This chain joins TRBV6-5 and TRBJ1-3, with D hard to call. Per germline, CDR1 MNHEY and CDR2 SVGAGI. The V end was cut by 0 bases, the J end by 6 bases, with 9 bases between. This CDR3 contains 14 residues. CDR3 protein: CASSYSIGENTIYF. CDR3 coding DNA: TGTGCCAGCAGTTACTCGATCGGGGAAAACACCATATATTTT.

V is TRBV11-2 and J is TRBJ2-3, with a tentative D call TRBD1 (6 bases). CDR1 SGHAT and CDR2 FQNNGV come from the germline V gene. V lost 5 bases, J lost 6 bases, and 21 bases lay in between. The CDR3 sequence is 16 residues long. This CDR3 reads CASSPATGQGMDTQYF. CDR3 in DNA: TGTGCCAGCAGCCCCGCGACAGGTCAAGGTATGGATACGCAGTATTTT.

This clone has just a few counts. V and J are TRBV28 and TRBJ2-7; a possible D gene is TRBD2 (6 bases). Germline assignment: CDR1 MDHEN and CDR2 SYDVKM. V was clipped by 6 bases and J by 4 bases, with 10 bases between them. The CDR3 runs to 12 residues. The CDR3 sequence: CASRGLAYEQYF. CDR3 bases: TGTGCCAGCAGGGGACTCGCTTACGAGCAGTACTTC.